A single sample gave rise to the 19 T cell receptor beta chains below, sequenced in a study of blood T cell repertoires in COVID-19. Generated by immunoSEQ multiplex PCR, the TCRdb table keeps only in-frame clones and is missing some. The sample has approximately 80,000 clones; more than 75% are singletons. Sequenced input: peripheral blood. These receptors came from a man between 50 and 59 years old with active COVID-19.

This chain connects TRBV6-5 to TRBJ1-5; 10 nucleotides agree with TRBD1. Germline assignment: CDR1 MNHEY and CDR2 SVGAGI. The CDR3 runs 15 residues. V was pared by 2 bases and J by 2 bases, with 0 bases of the junction left unmatched. The chain's CDR3 is CASSYGTGGNQPQHF. CDR3 nucleotides: TGTGCCAGCAGTTACGGGACAGGGGGCAATCAGCCCCAGCATTTT.

V and J are TRBV5-1 and TRBJ2-3, with a weak D call TRBD2 (5 bases). Trimming removed 4 bases at V and 6 bases at J, with 18 bases between. There are 15 residues in the CDR3. Germline assignment: CDR1 SGHRS and CDR2 YFSETQ. For the CDR3, the DNA is TGCGCCAGCAGCGCTGCAACCCTTGGGAGTGATACGCAGTATTTT. The encoded protein is CASSAATLGSDTQYF.

This clone came up once. The V and J genes are TRBV24-1 and TRBJ2-5, with 9 bases matching TRBD1. Germline trimming cut 1 base from V and 4 bases from J; bases unmatched to any gene: 15. The CDR3 covers 19 residues. Germline assignment: CDR1 KGHDR and CDR2 SFDVKD. The CDR3 DNA reads TGTGCCACCAGTGATTTTGACCTTCCGGACAGGGGTGGTCGAGAGACCCAGTACTTC. Protein sequence: CATSDFDLPDRGGRETQYF.

This chain connects TRBV27 to TRBJ2-2; perhaps TRBD2 as D (6 bases). Germline CDR1 reads MNHEY; CDR2 reads SMNVEV (reference sequence). The CDR3 sequence is 14 residues long. Trimming stripped 3 bases from V and 4 bases from J, with 9 bases between. DNA for the CDR3: TGTGCCAGCAGTTTGAGGGGAGGCACCGGGGAGCTGTTTTTT. Its translation: CASSLRGGTGELFF.

The chain joins TRBV7-2 to TRBJ2-7, with D tentatively TRBD2 (6 bases). Trimming pared 5 bases from V and 2 bases from J, leaving 16 bases between. This CDR3 contains 15 residues. Germline assignment: CDR1 SGHTA and CDR2 FQGNSA. The CDR3 nucleotides read TGTGCCAGCAGCGCGGGACCTGAAGGGGCCTACGAGCAGTACTTC. Translated: CASSAGPEGAYEQYF.

The chain uses TRBV7-2 and TRBJ1-4, with TRBD1 identical over 7 bases. CDR3 length: 14 amino acids. CDR1 and CDR2 from the germline V gene are SGHTA and FQGNSA. The J segment lost 5 bases and the V segment lost 8 bases, leaving 8 bases of the junction unmatched. In DNA, the CDR3 is TGTGCCAGCGGACCTCCGGGACAGAATGAAAAACTGTTTTTT. It translates to CASGPPGQNEKLFF.

The CDR3 here is CASSLRGLAGSLDEQYF. Here the CDR3 DNA reads TGTGCCAGCAGCCTAAGAGGACTAGCGGGCAGTCTCGACGAGCAGTACTTC. The chain combines TRBV5-4 with TRBJ2-7; 11 bases align to TRBD2. There are 17 residues in the CDR3. Germline loops: CDR1 SGHNT, CDR2 YYREEE (reference sequence). V was pared by 4 bases and J by 5 bases, with 14 bases of the junction left unmatched.

The J gene is TRBJ1-2, the V gene TRBV28; a weak D match, TRBD1 (6 bases). CDR3 length: 14 residues. The germline CDR1 and CDR2 sequences are MDHEN and SYDVKM. The V gene lost 0 bases and the J gene lost 4 bases, with 9 bases spanning the gap. CDR3 coding DNA: TGTGCCAGCAGTTTATGGGGGGCCAGCTATGGCTACACCTTC. It yields the protein CASSLWGASYGYTF.

The chain recombines TRBV6-1 with TRBJ1-1; a possible D gene is TRBD1 (5 bases). This CDR3 is 16 amino acids long. Germline V gene data show CDR1 as MNHNS and CDR2 as SASEGT. The V gene lost 2 bases and the J gene lost 1 base, with 14 bases spanning the gap. CDR3 sequence: CASSEIVLGGNTEAFF. CDR3 nucleotide sequence: TGTGCCAGCAGTGAAATCGTGCTGGGGGGGAACACTGAAGCTTTCTTT.

This chain joins TRBV6-1 and TRBJ1-4; tentative D call: TRBD1 (6 bases). The germline CDR1 and CDR2 sequences are MNHNS and SASEGT. Trimming pared 2 bases from V and 8 bases from J, leaving 12 bases between. This CDR3 spans 14 amino acids. Written as DNA, the CDR3 is TGTGCCAGCAGTGAAAAACAGGGTACCGAAAAACTGTTTTTT. This gives the protein CASSEKQGTEKLFF.

On this clone itself: The same CDR3 also results from other DNA sequences found in this sample. J is TRBJ1-1 and V is TRBV7-9; D possibly corresponds to TRBD1 (6 bases). The CDR3 loop spans 12 amino acids. Germline CDR1 is SEHNR and CDR2 is FQNEAQ (reference sequence). With 5 bases removed from V and 7 bases from J, the gap between germline ends came to 11 bases. CDR3 in amino acids: CASSLTGREAFF. In nucleotides, the CDR3 is TGTGCCAGCAGCCTGACAGGACGTGAAGCTTTCTTT.

The genes are TRBV9 and TRBJ2-5; 9 bases agree with TRBD2. The CDR3 loop spans 14 amino acids. The trim removed 7 bases at V and 5 bases at J, leaving 9 bases unmatched. Germline CDR1 reads SGDLS; CDR2 reads YYNGEE. CDR3 residues: CASGRGGTTETQYF. The CDR3 nucleotides read TGTGCCAGCGGGCGGGGGGGCACAACCGAGACCCAGTACTTC.

The rearrangement joins TRBV5-1 to TRBJ1-6; D call uncertain. Germline-derived CDR1 and CDR2 are SGHRS and YFSETQ. Trimming left V 9 bases short and J 6 bases short, with 19 bases between. This CDR3 has 15 residues. CDR3 nucleotides: TGCGCCACCAAGATCACGGTGGAGGTTAATTCACCCCTCCACTTT. This codes for CATKITVEVNSPLHF.

The chain has TRBV7-2 and TRBJ2-5; D is possibly TRBD2 (5 bases). Between the trimmed V and J ends, which lost 3 bases and 5 bases, there was a span of 13 bases. Looked up from germline, CDR1 is SGHTA and CDR2 is FQGNSA. This CDR3 contains 14 residues. The CDR3 region has the DNA TGTGCCAGCAGCTTCGAGGGAGAGTGGGAGACCCAGTACTTC. It is translated as CASSFEGEWETQYF.

This chain links TRBV6-5 with TRBJ2-1; TRBD1 agrees at 9 bases. CDR1 and CDR2 (germline): MNHEY, SVGAGI. V dropped 2 bases and J dropped 5; count of bases not matched to a gene: 4. The CDR3 has 15 residues. CDR3 coding DNA: TGTGCCAGCAGTTACGACAGGGGGAAAAACAATGAGCAGTTCTTC. It specifies CASSYDRGKNNEQFF.

This rearrangement joins TRBV19 to TRBJ2-7; 11 bases line up with TRBD1. The V segment lost 4 bases and the J segment 4 bases; nucleotides outside the gene matches: 9. The CDR3 is 16 amino acids. Germline lookup yields CDR1 LNHDA and CDR2 SQIVND (reference sequence). This CDR3 reads CASSTRPDRGLYEQYF. CDR3 coding DNA: TGTGCCAGTAGTACCCGCCCGGACAGGGGGCTGTACGAGCAGTACTTC.

In this sample, this clone turned up a few times. J is TRBJ2-3 and V is TRBV5-1; 7 nucleotides match TRBD1. V gave up 3 bases and J gave up 4 bases; unmatched junction bases: 14. Germline V lookup: CDR1 SGHRS, CDR2 YFSETQ. The CDR3 totals 17 residues. CDR3 sequence (DNA): TGCGCCAGCAGCTGGGGGACAAAAGGGGGCTCGGCAGATACGCAGTATTTT. Residues: CASSWGTKGGSADTQYF.

The V call is TRBV4-2, the J call TRBJ1-3; D unresolved. Trimming pared 5 bases from V and 3 bases from J, leaving 14 bases between. Germline loops: CDR1 LGHNA, CDR2 YNFKEQ. The CDR3 has 15 amino acids. The CDR3 coding sequence is TGTGCCAGCAGCTTTCTTGGACTCGGTGGAAACACCATATATTTT. Amino acid sequence: CASSFLGLGGNTIYF.

The table lists this clone with a few counts. The V call is TRBV5-8, the J call TRBJ1-1; D unclear. CDR1 is SGHTS, CDR2 YDEGEE, per germline. The CDR3 loop spans 14 amino acids. Trimming removed 5 bases at V and 4 bases at J, with 15 bases between. Here the CDR3 reads CASSFSVNPTEAFF. The CDR3 DNA is TGTGCCAGCAGTTTCAGCGTCAACCCCACTGAAGCTTTCTTT.